This T cell receptor (beta chain) was recorded in a study of blood T cell repertoires in COVID-19. About the study: COVID-19 samples, acute and convalescent, were from the United States, Italy and Spain. Sources were T cells, B-cell-depleted T cells, or PBMCs; the material itself was cDNA or gDNA.

The germline gives CDR1 SEHNR, CDR2 FQNEAQ (reference sequence). The CDR3 totals 14 residues. With 5 bases removed from V and 5 bases from J, the gap between germline ends came to 15 bases. As processed by the authors: The assay estimated nucleated cells by amplifying reference gene primers. The method was immunoSEQ multiplex PCR; TCRdb's version includes in-frame clones alone and lacks a portion of them. V and J calls and clone size are given by that table; D and trimming were obtained from the DNA. The sample lists tens of thousands of clones; 75% to 95% were seen once. The receptor's source is a man in his sixties with acute or convalescent COVID-19. This sequence joins TRBV7-9 and TRBJ2-5, with a possible D match to TRBD2 (6 bases). The sequenced sample consisted of peripheral blood. CDR3 coding DNA: TGTGCCAGCAGCCACTCTCGGGGGAGGGAGACCCAGTACTTC. This sequence encodes CASSHSRGRETQYF.